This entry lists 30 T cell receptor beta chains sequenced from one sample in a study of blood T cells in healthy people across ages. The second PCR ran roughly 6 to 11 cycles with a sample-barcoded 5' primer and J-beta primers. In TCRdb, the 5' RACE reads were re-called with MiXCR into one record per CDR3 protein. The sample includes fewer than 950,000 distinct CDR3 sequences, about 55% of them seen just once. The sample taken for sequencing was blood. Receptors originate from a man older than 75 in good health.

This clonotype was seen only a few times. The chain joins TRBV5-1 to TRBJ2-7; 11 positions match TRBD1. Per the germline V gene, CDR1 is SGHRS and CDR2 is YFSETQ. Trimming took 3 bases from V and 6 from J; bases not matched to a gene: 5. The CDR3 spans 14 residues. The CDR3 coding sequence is TGCGCCAGCAGCTCTGGACAGGGGGCAATCGAGCAGTACTTC. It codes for CASSSGQGAIEQYF. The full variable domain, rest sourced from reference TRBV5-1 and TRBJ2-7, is KAGVTQTPRYLIKTRGQQVTLSCSPISGHRSVSWYQQTPGQGLQFLFEYFSETQRNKGNFPGRFSGRQFSNSRSEMNVSTLELGDSALYLCASSSGQGAIEQYFGPGTRLTVT.

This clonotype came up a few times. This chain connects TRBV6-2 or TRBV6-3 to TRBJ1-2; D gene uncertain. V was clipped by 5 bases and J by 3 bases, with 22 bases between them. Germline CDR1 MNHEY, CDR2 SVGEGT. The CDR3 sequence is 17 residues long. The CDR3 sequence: CASSTRAQANRHYGYTF. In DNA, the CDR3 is TGTGCCAGCAGTACCCGGGCCCAAGCCAACCGACACTATGGCTACACCTTC.

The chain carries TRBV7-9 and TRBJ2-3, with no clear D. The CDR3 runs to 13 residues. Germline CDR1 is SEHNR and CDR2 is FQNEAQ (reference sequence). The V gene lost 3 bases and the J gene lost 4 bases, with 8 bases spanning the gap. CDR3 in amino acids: CASSFWGADTQYF. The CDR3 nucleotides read TGTGCCAGCAGCTTTTGGGGTGCAGATACGCAGTATTTT.

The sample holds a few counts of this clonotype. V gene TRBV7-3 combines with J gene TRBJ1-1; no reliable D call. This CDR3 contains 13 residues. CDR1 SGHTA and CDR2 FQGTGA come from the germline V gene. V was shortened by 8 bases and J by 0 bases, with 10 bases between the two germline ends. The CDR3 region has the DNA TGTGCCAGCGGCGAAGGGATGAACACTGAAGCTTTCTTT. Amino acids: CASGEGMNTEAFF.

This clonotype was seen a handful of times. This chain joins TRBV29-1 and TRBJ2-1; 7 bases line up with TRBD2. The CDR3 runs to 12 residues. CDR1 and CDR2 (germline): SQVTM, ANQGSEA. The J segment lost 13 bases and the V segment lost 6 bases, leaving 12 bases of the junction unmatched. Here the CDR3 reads CSVHRAGVEQFF. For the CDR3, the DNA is TGCAGCGTCCATCGGGCGGGAGTAGAACAGTTCTTC.

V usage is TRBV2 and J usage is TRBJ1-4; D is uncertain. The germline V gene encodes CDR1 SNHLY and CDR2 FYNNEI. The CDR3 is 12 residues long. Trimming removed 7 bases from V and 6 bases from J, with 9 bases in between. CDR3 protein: CASTWDDEKLFF. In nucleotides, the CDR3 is TGTGCCAGCACGTGGGATGATGAAAAACTGTTTTTT.

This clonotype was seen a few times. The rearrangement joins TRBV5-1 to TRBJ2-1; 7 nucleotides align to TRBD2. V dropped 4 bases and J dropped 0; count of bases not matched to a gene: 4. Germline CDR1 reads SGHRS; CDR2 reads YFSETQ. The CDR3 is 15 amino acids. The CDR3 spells CASSAGLVSYNEQFF. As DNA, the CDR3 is TGCGCCAGCAGCGCCGGACTAGTCTCCTACAATGAGCAGTTCTTC.

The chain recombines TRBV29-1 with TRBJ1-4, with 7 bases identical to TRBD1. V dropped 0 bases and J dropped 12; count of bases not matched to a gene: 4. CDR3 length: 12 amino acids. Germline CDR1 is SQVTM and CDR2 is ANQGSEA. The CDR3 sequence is CSVEEGQAELFF. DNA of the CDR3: TGCAGCGTTGAAGAAGGACAGGCCGAACTGTTTTTT.

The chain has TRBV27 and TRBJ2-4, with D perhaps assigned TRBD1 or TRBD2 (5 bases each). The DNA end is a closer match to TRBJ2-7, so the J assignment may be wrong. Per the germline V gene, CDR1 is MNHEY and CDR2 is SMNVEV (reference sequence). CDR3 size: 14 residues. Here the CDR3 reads CASSRGGATYEQYF. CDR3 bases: TGTGCCAGCAGTCGGGGCGGCGCCACTTACGAGCAGTACTTC.

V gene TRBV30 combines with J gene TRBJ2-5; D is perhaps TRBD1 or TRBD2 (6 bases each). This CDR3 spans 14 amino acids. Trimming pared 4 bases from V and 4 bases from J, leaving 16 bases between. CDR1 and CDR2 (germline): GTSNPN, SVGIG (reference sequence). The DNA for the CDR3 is TGTGCCTGGACCCCGGGGGCAGGTCGAGAGACCCAGTACTTC. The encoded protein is CAWTPGAGRETQYF.

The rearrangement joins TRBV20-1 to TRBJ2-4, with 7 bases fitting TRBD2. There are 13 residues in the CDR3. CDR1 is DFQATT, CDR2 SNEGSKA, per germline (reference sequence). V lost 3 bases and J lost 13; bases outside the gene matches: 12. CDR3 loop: CSASVAGPREQYF. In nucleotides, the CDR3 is TGCAGTGCTAGTGTGGCGGGACCGCGGGAGCAGTACTTC.

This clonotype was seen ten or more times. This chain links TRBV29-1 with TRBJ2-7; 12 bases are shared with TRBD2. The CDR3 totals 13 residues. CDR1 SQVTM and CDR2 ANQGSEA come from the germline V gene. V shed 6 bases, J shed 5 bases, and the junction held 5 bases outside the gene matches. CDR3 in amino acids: CSVAGLAGNEQYF. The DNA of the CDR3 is TGCAGCGTCGCGGGACTAGCGGGTAACGAGCAGTACTTC.

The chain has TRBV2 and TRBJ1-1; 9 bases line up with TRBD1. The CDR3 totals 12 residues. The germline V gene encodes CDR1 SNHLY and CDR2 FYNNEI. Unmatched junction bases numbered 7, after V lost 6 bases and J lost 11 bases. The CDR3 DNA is TGTGCCAGCAGACAGACAGGGGGGTATGCTTTCTTT. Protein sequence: CASRQTGGYAFF.

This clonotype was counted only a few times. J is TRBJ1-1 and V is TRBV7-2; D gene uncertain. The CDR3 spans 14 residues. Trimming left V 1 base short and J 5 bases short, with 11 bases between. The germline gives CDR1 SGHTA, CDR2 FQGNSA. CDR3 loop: CASSLDVVITEAFF. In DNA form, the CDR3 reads TGTGCCAGCAGCTTAGATGTTGTTATTACTGAAGCTTTCTTT.

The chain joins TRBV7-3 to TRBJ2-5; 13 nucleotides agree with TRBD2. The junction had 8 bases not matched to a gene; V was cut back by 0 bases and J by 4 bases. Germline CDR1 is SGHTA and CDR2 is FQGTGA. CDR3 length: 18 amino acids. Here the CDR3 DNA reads TGTGCCAGCAGCTTAACGCCACTAGCGGGAGGGCCTCGAGAGACCCAGTACTTC. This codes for CASSLTPLAGGPRETQYF.

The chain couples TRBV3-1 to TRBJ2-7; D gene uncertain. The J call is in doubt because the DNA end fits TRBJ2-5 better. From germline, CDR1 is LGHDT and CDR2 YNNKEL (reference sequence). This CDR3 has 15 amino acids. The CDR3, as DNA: TGTGCCAGCAGCCAAGACCGGCACCCCGTTCAGACCCAGTACTTC. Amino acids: CASSQDRHPVQTQYF.

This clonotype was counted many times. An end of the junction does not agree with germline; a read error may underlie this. Written as DNA, the CDR3 is TGTGCCAGCAGCTCACAGGGTGATACGCAGTATTTT. Translating it yields CASSSQGDTQYF. This rearrangement joins TRBV5-1 to TRBJ2-3; D may be TRBD1 (6 bases). CDR1 is SGHRS, CDR2 YFSETQ, per germline. The CDR3 has 12 amino acids.

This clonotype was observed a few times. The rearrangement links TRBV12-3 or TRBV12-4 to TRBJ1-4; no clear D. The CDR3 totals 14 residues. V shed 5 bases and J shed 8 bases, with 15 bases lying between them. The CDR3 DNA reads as TGTGCCAGCAGTCCCCCAAGGGCTGGAGAAAAACTGTTTTTT. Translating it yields CASSPPRAGEKLFF.

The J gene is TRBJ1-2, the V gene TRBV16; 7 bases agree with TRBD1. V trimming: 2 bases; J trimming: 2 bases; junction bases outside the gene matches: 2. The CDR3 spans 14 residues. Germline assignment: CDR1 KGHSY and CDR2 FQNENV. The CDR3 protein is CASSQKTGNYGYTF. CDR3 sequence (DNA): TGTGCCAGCAGCCAAAAGACAGGGAACTATGGCTACACCTTC.

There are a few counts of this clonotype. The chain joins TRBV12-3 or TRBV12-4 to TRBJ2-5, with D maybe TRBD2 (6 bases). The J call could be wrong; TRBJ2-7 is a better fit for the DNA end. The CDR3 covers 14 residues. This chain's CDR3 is CASSPQRVTYEQYF. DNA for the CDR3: TGTGCCAGCAGTCCCCAGCGGGTCACCTACGAGCAGTACTTC.

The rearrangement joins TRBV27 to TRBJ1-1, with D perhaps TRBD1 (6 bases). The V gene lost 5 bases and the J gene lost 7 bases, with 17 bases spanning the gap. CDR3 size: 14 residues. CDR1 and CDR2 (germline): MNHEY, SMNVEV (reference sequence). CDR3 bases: TGTGCCAGCAGTCCCTGGGGGCGCCCCGGTGAAGCTTTCTTT. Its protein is CASSPWGRPGEAFF.

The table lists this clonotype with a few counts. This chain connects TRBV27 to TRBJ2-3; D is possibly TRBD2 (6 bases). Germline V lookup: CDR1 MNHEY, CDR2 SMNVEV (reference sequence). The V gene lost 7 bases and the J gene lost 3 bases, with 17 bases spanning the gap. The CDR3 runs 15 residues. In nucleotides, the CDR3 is TGTGCCAGCATCAGATCCGCTAGCGAGACAGATACGCAGTATTTT. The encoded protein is CASIRSASETDTQYF.

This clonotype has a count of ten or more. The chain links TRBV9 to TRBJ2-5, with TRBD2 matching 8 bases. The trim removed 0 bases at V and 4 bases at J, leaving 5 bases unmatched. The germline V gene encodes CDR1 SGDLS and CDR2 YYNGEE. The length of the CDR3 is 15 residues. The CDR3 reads CASSVAGGSGETQYF. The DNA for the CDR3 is TGTGCCAGCAGCGTAGCGGGAGGGAGTGGAGAGACCCAGTACTTC.

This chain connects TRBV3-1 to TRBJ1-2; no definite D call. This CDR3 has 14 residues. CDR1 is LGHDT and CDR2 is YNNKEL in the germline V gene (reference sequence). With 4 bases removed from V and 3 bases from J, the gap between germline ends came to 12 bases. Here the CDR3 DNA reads TGTGCCAGCAGCCTTCGGAACAGCTACTATGGCTACACCTTC. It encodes CASSLRNSYYGYTF.

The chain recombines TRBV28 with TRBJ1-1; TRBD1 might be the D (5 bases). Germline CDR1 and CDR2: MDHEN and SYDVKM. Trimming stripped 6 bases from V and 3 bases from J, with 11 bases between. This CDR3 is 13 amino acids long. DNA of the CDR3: TGTGCCAGCAGAACGGACACTTACACTGAAGCTTTCTTT. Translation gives CASRTDTYTEAFF. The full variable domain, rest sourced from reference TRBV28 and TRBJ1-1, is DVKVTQSSRYLVKRTGEKVFLECVQDMDHENMFWYRQDPGLGLRLIYFSYDVKMKEKGDIPEGYSVSREKKERFSLILESASTNQTSMYLCASRTDTYTEAFFGQGTRLTVV.

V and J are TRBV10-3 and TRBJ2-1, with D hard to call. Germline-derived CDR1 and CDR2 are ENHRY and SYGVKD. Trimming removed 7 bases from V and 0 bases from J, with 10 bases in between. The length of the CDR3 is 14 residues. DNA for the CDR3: TGTGCCATCACCGAGTCCCTCTCCTACAATGAGCAGTTCTTC. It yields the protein CAITESLSYNEQFF.

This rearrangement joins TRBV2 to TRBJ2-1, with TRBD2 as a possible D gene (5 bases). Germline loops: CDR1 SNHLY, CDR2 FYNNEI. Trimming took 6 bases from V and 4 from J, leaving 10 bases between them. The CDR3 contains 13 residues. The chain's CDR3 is CASRDSVYNEQFF. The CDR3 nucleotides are TGTGCCAGCAGGGACTCAGTGTACAATGAGCAGTTCTTC.

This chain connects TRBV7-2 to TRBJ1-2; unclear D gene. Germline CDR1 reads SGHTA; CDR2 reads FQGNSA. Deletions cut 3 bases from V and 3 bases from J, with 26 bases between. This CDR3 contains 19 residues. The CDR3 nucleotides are TGTGCCAGCAGCTTGATATCCCCCCCCCAGTCTTTACTCGACTATGGCTACACCTTC. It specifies CASSLISPPQSLLDYGYTF.

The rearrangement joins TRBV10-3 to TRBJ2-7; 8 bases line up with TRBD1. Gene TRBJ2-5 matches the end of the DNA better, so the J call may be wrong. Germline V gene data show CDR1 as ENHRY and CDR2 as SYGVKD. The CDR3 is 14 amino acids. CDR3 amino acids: CAIRTGELEETQYF. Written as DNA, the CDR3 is TGTGCCATCAGGACAGGGGAGCTTGAAGAGACCCAGTACTTC.

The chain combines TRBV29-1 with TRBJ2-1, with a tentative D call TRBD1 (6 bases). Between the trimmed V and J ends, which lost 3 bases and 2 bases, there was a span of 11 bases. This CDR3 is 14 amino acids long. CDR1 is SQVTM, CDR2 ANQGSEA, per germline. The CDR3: CSVEGAPTYNEQFF. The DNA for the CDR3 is TGCAGCGTTGAGGGGGCACCTACCTACAATGAGCAGTTCTTC.